The sequence of this TCR beta chain was determined in a study of immune evolution from preneoplasia to lung adenocarcinoma. Per the germline V gene, CDR1 is MGHRA and CDR2 is YSYEKL. V lost 4 bases to trimming and J lost 4 bases, with 14 bases between them. The CDR3 loop spans 15 amino acids. Study outcomes and limitations: Highest clonality occurred in KRAS-mutant, not EGFR-mutant or double wild-type, nodules.

The sample holds a few counts of this clone. No antigen is known for it. Here immunoSEQ multiplex PCR was the method, and the copy in TCRdb shows in-frame clones only, minus some. The sample lists approximately 12,000 clones, around 86% seen once, with about 3.5% in the top ten. Each case's diagnosis was confirmed by two pathologists on H&E. Premalignant or tumor cells were enriched by macro-dissection after pathologic assessment. The sample taken for sequencing was FFPE invasive lung adenocarcinoma tissue. The V and J genes are TRBV4-1 and TRBJ1-5, with TRBD1 as a possible D gene (5 bases). This TCR was sampled from a person in their 70s with invasive lung adenocarcinoma. The CDR3 DNA sequence: TGCGCCAGCAGCCCTACGTCCCCAGGGAATCAGCCCCAGCATTTT. It specifies CASSPTSPGNQPQHF.